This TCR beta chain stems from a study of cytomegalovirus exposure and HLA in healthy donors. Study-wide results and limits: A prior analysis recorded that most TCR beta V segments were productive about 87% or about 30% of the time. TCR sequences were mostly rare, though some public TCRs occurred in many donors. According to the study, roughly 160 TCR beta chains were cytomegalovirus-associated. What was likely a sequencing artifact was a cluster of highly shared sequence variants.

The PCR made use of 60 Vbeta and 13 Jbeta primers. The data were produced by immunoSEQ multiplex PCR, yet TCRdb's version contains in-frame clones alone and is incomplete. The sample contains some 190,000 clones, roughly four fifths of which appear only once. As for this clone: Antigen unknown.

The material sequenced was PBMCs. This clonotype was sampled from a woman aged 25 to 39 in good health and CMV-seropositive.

The CDR3 loop is CASSEGQGSGNTIYF. CDR3 nucleotides: TGTGCCAGCTCCGAGGGACAGGGTTCAGGAAACACCATATATTTT. V usage is TRBV18 and J usage is TRBJ1-3, with 9 bases lining up with TRBD1. There are 15 residues in the CDR3. V was pared by 6 bases and J by 4 bases, with 7 bases of the junction left unmatched. Germline values: CDR1 KGHSH, CDR2 LQKENI.